This T cell receptor (beta chain) was sequenced during a study of beta chain features in type 1 diabetes (dated by TCRdb to 2016 to 2019). With regard to the full study: No differences in mean age, gender distribution, total cell number or subset yield were found between patients and healthy donors. A total of under 120,000,000 sorted cells were examined across all samples, and RNA yield correlated strongly with the number of cells per subset. In the study, recently diagnosed type 1 diabetes patients and matched healthy donors were compared on the TCRB repertoires of their sorted circulating CD4+ T cell subsets. Regulatory and stem cell-like memory subsets were obtained from only 8 patients and roughly eight healthy donors, while naive and central memory subsets were obtained from all 30 or so donors. The study at large found these results: Because the HLA sub-analyses included only small numbers of individuals, any influence of HLA type on TCRB rearrangement was left unresolved. Type 1 diabetes patients showed a moderate but significant shortening of TCRB CDR3 length in all four CD4+ subsets. Patients with type 1 diabetes made fewer insertions and deleted more nucleotides at VDJ recombination sites, implying thymic rearrangement abnormalities. Shorter templates might be favored by PCR, yet because patient and control samples were amplified and corrected together, any such skew would affect both groups equally. Sequencing cDNA rather than genomic DNA could over-represent highly expressing activated cells, although activation and CD3 levels did not differ between groups. Naive, central memory and regulatory TCRB repertoires appeared to be more alike among patients than among healthy donors.

A single peripheral blood draw of about 116 mL on average was collected from each donor into heparinised tubes. A BD FACSAria II was used to sort naive, central memory, regulatory and stem cell-like memory CD4+ T cells with a panel that included CD45RO, CCR7, CD25, CD127, CD95 and CD27. Every sorted population had a purity above 95%. PBMCs were isolated right away by Lymphoprep density gradient centrifugation and were stained directly, without culture. So that batch effects would be minimized, each experiment stained and sorted samples in pairs, pairing one healthy donor with one patient. Sequences SGHTA (CDR1) and FQGNSA (CDR2) are obtained from the germline V gene. The CDR3 starts with the cysteine, ends with the phenylalanine, and has 15 residues. This entry keeps only the CDR3 DNA: 45 bases, framed from base 1. This clone was detected a few times. The antigen it recognizes is unknown. Nothing much larger sits one base from this clone, and base qualities are not available.

All of the isolated RNA was reverse transcribed with the High Capacity cDNA Reverse Transcription Kit, so expressed TCRB transcripts were sequenced. Deep immunoSEQ sequencing was performed on naive, central memory and regulatory T cell samples, with an average of around 3.5 million total reads per sample. Sorted cells were lysed in RLT buffer, and RNA was extracted using DNase-treated RNeasy Micro or Mini kits according to cell number. Each cell subset was processed separately to prevent cross-contamination, with patient and healthy donor samples processed together. Using the immunoSEQ multiplex PCR, TCRB sequences were amplified from cDNA into 87-bp fragments spanning the CDR3 region. Sequencing of the amplicons was performed on the Illumina HiSeq platform. The authors' analysis ran thus. Synthetic template baselines were used to correct PCR bias computationally, reads within Hamming distance 2 were collapsed, and singletons that could not be merged were discarded. Reads were aligned against IMGT to assign V, D and J genes, CDR3 length and insertions or deletions at six rearrangement sites. Clonotype counts were normalized to sorted cell number within each subset before computing true diversity and Gini coefficients with the tcR R package. The overlap coefficient, calculated on TCRB nucleotide sequences, was used to quantify repertoire sharing. Out-of-frame TCRB sequences from naive cells were analyzed to stand in for the pre-selection repertoire. TCRdb limited this immuneACCESS table to in-frame rearrangements with V and J called. A share of clones is missing; checked studies link under half to unresolved V genes, and the rest is unexplained. That table is the source of V, J and clone size, and D and trimming were worked out from the DNA. Here the sample has nearly 250,000 clones; roughly 15% occur a single time. The ten most abundant clones make up about 0.024% of the sample.

Sequenced: naive CD4+ T cells from blood. This sample's cell subset or site label indicates: true naive CD4+ T cells. The origin of this receptor is a woman aged 40 to 50 in good health. The sequence joins TRBV7-2 to TRBJ2-5; a tentative D call is TRBD2 (6 bases match). TRBJ2-7 matches the DNA end more closely, so the J call is doubtful. The CDR3 here reads CASSSSGGTTYEQYF. At the DNA level, the sequence is TGTGCCAGCAGCTCCAGTGGCGGGACGACCTACGAGCAGTACTTC.